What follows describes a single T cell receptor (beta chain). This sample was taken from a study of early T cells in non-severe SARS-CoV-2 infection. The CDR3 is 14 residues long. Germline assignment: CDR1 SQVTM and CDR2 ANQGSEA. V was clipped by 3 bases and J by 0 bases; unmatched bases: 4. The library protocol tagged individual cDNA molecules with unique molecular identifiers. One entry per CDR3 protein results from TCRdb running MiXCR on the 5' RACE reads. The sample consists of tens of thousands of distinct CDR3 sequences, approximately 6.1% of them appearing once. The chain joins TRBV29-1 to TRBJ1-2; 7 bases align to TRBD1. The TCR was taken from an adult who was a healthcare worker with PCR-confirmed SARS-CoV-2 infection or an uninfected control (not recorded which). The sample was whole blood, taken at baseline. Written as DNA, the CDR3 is TGCAGCGTTGACGTGGGACAGACTAACTATGGCTACACCTTC. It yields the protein CSVDVGQTNYGYTF.